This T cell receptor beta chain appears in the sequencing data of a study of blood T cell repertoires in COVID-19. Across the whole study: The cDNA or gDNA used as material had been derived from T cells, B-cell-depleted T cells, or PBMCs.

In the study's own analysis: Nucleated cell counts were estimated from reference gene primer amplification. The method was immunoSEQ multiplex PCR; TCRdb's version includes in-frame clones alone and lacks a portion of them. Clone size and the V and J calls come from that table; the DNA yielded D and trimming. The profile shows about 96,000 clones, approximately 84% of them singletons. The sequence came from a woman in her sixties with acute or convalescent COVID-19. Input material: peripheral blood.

CDR3 amino acids: CASSSGQGYGYTF. For the CDR3, the DNA is TGTGCCAGCAGCTCGGGACAGGGCTATGGCTACACCTTC. The chain has TRBV5-5 and TRBJ1-2; 9 bases are a match to TRBD1. Trimming removed 3 bases from V and 4 bases from J; junction bases left unmatched: 1. The CDR3 runs 13 residues. Germline values: CDR1 SGHKS, CDR2 YYEKEE (reference sequence).